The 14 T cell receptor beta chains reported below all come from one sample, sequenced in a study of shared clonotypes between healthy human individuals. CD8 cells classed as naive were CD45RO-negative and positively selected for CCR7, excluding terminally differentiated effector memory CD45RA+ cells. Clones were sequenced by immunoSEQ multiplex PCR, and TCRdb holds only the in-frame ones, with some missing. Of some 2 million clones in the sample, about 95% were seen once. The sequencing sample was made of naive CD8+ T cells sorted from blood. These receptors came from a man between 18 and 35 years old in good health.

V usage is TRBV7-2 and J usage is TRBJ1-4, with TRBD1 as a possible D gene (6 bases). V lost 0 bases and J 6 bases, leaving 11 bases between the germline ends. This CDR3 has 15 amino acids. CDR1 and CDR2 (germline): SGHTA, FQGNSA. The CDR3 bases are TGTGCCAGCAGCTTAGCCGGGGGGGCCTATGAAAAACTGTTTTTT. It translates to CASSLAGGAYEKLFF.

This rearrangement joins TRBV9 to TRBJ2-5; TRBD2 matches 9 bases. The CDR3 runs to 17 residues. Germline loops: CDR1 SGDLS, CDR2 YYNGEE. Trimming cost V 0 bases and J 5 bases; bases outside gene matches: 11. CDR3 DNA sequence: TGTGCCAGCAGCGTAGCGGCGGGAGGGCCCTTCGGGGAGACCCAGTACTTC. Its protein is CASSVAAGGPFGETQYF.

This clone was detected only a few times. CDR3 bases: TGTGCCAGTACCGCGGTAGGGGGGACTGAAGCTTTCTTT. Translation gives CASTAVGGTEAFF. V and J are TRBV19 and TRBJ1-1; weak D call: TRBD1 (6 bases). The germline V gene has CDR1 LNHDA and CDR2 SQIVND (reference sequence). Trimming shortened V by 7 bases and J by 5 bases, and 14 bases separated the two germline ends. The CDR3 spans 13 residues.

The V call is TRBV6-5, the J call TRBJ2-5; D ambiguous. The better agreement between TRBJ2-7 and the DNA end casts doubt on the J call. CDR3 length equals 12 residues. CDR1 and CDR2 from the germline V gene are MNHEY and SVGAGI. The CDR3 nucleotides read TGTGCCAGCAGTTACTCCGCCTACGAGCAGTACTTC. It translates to CASSYSAYEQYF.

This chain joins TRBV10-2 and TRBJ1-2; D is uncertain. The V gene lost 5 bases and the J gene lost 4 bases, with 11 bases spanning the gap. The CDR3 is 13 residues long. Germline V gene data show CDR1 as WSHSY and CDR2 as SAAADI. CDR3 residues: CASSLDGFYGYTF. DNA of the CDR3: TGCGCCAGCAGTCTCGACGGATTCTATGGCTACACCTTC.

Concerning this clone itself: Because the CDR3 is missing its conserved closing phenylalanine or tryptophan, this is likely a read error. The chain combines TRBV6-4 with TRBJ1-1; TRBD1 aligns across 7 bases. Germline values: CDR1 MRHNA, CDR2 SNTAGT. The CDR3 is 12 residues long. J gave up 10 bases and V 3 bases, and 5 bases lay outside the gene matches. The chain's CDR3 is CASSDRAGGAFV. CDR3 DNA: TGTGCCAGCAGTGATCGGGCAGGGGGAGCTTTCGTT.

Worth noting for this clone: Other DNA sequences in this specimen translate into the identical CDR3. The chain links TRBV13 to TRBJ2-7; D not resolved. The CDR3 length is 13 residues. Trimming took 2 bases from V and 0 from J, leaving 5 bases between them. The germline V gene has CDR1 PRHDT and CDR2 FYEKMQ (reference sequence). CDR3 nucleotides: TGTGCCAGCAGCTTATCGGGCTCCTACGAGCAGTACTTC. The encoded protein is CASSLSGSYEQYF. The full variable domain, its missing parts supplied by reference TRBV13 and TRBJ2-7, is AAGVIQSPRHLIKEKRETATLKCYPIPRHDTVYWYQQGPGQDPQFLISFYEKMQSDKGSIPDRFSAQQFSDYHSELNMSSLELGDSALYFCASSLSGSYEQYFGPGTRLTVT.

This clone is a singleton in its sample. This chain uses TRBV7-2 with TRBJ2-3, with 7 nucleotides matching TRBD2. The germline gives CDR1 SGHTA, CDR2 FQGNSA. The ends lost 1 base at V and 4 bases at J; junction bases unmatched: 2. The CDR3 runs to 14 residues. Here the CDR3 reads CASSLGGRADTQYF. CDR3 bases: TGTGCCAGCAGCTTAGGTGGGAGGGCAGATACGCAGTATTTT.

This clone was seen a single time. CDR3 DNA sequence: TGTGCCAGCAGCTCGGGACTGAACACTGAAGCTTTCTTT. Translation gives CASSSGLNTEAFF. This chain uses TRBV11-2 with TRBJ1-1; D possibly corresponds to TRBD1 (5 bases). The CDR3 totals 13 residues. The germline V and J ends were trimmed by 4 bases and 0 bases, with 6 bases remaining between them. CDR1 is SGHAT, CDR2 FQNNGV, per germline. Full variable domain (outside the CDR3, taken from reference TRBV11-2 and TRBJ1-1): EAGVAQSPRYKIIEKRQSVAFWCNPISGHATLYWYQQILGQGPKLLIQFQNNGVVDDSQLPKDRFSAERLKGVDSTLKIQPAKLEDSAVYLCASSSGLNTEAFFGQGTRLTVV.

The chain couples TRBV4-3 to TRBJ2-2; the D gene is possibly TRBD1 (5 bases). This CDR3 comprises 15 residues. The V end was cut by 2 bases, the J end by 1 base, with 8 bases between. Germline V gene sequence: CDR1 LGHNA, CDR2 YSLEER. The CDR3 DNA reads TGCGCCAGCAGCCAAACAGACAGGAACACCGGGGAGCTGTTTTTT. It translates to CASSQTDRNTGELFF.

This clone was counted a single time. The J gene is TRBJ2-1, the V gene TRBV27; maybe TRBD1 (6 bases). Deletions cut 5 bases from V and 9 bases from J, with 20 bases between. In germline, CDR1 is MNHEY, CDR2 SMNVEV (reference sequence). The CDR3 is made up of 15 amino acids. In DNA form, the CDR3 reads TGTGCCAGCAGTAAATCAGGGGCCGGGGCCATTGAGCAGTTCTTC. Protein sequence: CASSKSGAGAIEQFF.

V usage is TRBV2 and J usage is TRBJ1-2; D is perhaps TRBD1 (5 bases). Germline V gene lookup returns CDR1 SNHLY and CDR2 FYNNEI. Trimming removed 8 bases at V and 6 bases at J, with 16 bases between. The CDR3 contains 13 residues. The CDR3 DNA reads TGTGCCAGCTACAAGCAGGGTTCCGATGGCTACACCTTC. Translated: CASYKQGSDGYTF.

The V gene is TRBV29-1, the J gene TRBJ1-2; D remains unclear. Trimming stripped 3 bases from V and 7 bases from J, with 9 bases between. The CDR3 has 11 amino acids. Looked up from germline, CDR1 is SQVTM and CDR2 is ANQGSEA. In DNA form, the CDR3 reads TGCAGCGTTGAGCGGGCTTTTGGCTACACCTTC. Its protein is CSVERAFGYTF.

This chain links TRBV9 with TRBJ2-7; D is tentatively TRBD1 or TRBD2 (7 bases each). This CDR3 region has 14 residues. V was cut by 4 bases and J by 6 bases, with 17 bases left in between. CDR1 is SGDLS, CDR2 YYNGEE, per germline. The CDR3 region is CASSPQGGAGEQYF. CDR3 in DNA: TGTGCCAGCAGCCCGCAGGGGGGGGCGGGCGAGCAGTACTTC. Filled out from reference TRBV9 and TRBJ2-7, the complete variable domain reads DSGVTQTPKHLITATGQRVTLRCSPRSGDLSVYWYQQSLDQGLQFLIQYYNGEERAKGNILERFSAQQFPDLHSELNLSSLELGDSALYFCASSPQGGAGEQYFGPGTRLTVT.